The 2 T cell receptor beta chains listed next were all sequenced from one sample in a study of T-cell reconstitution after alpha-beta-depleted transplantation in children (dated by TCRdb to about 2016). The library was prepared using PCR. Sequencing instrument: Illumina HiSeq 2500. TCR libraries were prepared with molecular barcoding, using unique molecular identifiers to normalize TCRbeta repertoire quantification. Using fastp trimming at Q25 and MiXCR clonotype assembly, TCRdb reanalyzed the public sequencing data and kept in-frame beta chains. Each record represents a unique CDR3 protein, reported with the most common genes and DNA among its rows. The sample table records around 450,000 distinct CDR3 sequences; approximately 41% of these occur just once. Around a quarter of the sample is taken by the ten largest. The treatment or condition label on this specimen signifies: allogeneic hematopoietic cell transplantation with graft depleted of TCRalphabeta T cells and CD19 B cells.

The material was PBMCs, obtained before TCRalphabeta/CD19-depleted stem cell transplant. All receptors derive from a girl aged 2 to 9 with aplastic anemia, due to receive a stem cell transplant.

The chain combines TRBV20-1 with TRBJ2-1, with 9 bases aligning to TRBD1. Germline CDR1 DFQATT, CDR2 SNEGSKA (reference sequence). The V segment lost 1 base and the J segment 0 bases; nucleotides outside the gene matches: 7. This CDR3 has 17 residues. The CDR3 DNA reads TGCAGTGCTAGAGCCCGGGACAGGGCTGACTCCTACAATGAGCAGTTCTTC. Its translation is CSARARDRADSYNEQFF.

V is TRBV7-9 and J is TRBJ2-1, with 11 bases lining up with TRBD2. The trim removed 5 bases at V and 6 bases at J, leaving 12 bases unmatched. The CDR3 spans 17 residues. Germline V gene data show CDR1 as SEHNR and CDR2 as FQNEAQ (reference sequence). This CDR3 is CASSPTDVTSGSNEQFF. The CDR3 nucleotides are TGTGCCAGCAGCCCTACAGACGTTACTAGCGGGAGCAATGAGCAGTTCTTC.